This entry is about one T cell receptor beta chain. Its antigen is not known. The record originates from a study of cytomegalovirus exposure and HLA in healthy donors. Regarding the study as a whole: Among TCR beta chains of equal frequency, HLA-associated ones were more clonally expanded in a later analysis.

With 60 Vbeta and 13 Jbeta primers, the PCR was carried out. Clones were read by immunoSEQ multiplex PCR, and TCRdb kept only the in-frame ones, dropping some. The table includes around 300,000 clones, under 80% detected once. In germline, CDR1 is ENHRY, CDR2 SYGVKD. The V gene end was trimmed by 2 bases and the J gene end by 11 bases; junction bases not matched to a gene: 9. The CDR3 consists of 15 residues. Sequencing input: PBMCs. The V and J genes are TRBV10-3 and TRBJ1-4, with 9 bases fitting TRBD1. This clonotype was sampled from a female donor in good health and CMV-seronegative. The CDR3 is CAISEVPGQGGKLFF. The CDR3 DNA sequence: TGTGCCATCAGTGAGGTACCGGGACAGGGCGGGAAACTGTTTTTT.